A single sample is the source of the 24 T cell receptor beta chains below, sequenced in a study of OX40 agonist ivuxolimab in advanced cancers. Measured with immunoSEQ multiplex PCR; TCRdb has only the in-frame clones, and not every one. The sample records around 110,000 clones, around 90% being singletons. Source: CD4+ or CD8+ T cells sorted from blood, taken in a trial of the OX40 agonist ivuxolimab. These receptors were collected from an adult with an advanced solid tumor such as melanoma, head and neck, liver or kidney cancer.

V gene TRBV18 combines with J gene TRBJ2-7, with 12 bases identical to TRBD2. V shed 3 bases, J shed 2 bases, and the junction held 2 bases outside the gene matches. The V gene's germline CDR1 is KGHSH and CDR2 LQKENI. This CDR3 is built from 15 residues. This CDR3 is CASSPGLAGPYEQYF. CDR3 nucleotide sequence: TGTGCCAGCTCACCGGGACTAGCGGGCCCCTACGAGCAGTACTTC.

This clone was seen more than once but under ten times. The CDR3 ends on some other residue instead of the conserved phenylalanine or tryptophan, so this is likely a read error. It is unclear where the CDR3 begins or ends on the DNA, so no DNA is shown, and the CDR3 is as TCRdb lists it. This sequence joins TRBV12-5 and TRBJ1-2; TRBD1, the D gene given by the table, was not confirmed from the DNA. Germline values: CDR1 LGHNT, CDR2 FRNRAP. The CDR3 contains 14 residues when both ends are counted. The CDR3 spells CASGDEALQGKTYG.

The rearrangement uses TRBV27 and TRBJ1-2, with TRBD1 as a possible D gene (6 bases). The germline V and J ends were trimmed by 6 bases and 4 bases, with 15 bases remaining between them. The V gene's germline CDR1 is MNHEY and CDR2 SMNVEV (reference sequence). The CDR3 is 14 amino acids. The CDR3, as DNA: TGTGCCAGCAGCCCAACTGACAGGTTCTATGGCTACACCTTC. Translating it yields CASSPTDRFYGYTF.

J is TRBJ1-5 and V is TRBV28; 8 nucleotides line up with TRBD1. The J segment lost 3 bases and the V segment lost 5 bases, leaving 6 bases of the junction unmatched. This CDR3 has 15 residues. The V gene's germline CDR1 is MDHEN and CDR2 SYDVKM. CDR3 in DNA: TGTGCCAGCAGTACCCGACAGGGGAACAATCAGCCCCAGCATTTT. This codes for CASSTRQGNNQPQHF.

The chain couples TRBV19 to TRBJ1-2; D is uncertain. V lost 3 bases to trimming and J lost 0 bases, with 17 bases between them. Per germline, CDR1 LNHDA and CDR2 SQIVND (reference sequence). The CDR3 is made up of 17 amino acids. The CDR3 protein is CASSIDTAAFPNYGYTF. DNA for the CDR3: TGTGCCAGTAGTATTGACACGGCCGCATTCCCTAACTATGGCTACACCTTC.

V is TRBV7-2 and J is TRBJ1-5; no firm D call. This CDR3 is 12 amino acids long. Germline V gene data show CDR1 as SGHTA and CDR2 as FQGNSA. Trimming cost V 2 bases and J 6 bases, with 5 bases left between them. For the CDR3, the DNA is TGTGCCAGCAGCTTAATTGGTCAGCCCCAGCATTTT. This codes for CASSLIGQPQHF.

In its sample, this clone was seen once. The rearrangement uses TRBV5-1 and TRBJ2-3; TRBD1 matches 9 bases. V lost 0 bases, J lost 3 bases, and 2 bases stayed unmatched. Germline V gives CDR1 SGHRS, CDR2 YFSETQ. The CDR3 sequence is 15 residues long. The CDR3 DNA reads as TGCGCCAGCAGCTTGGGGGGGACAGGGACAGATACGCAGTATTTT. Translated: CASSLGGTGTDTQYF.

V usage is TRBV19 and J usage is TRBJ1-4; D not certain. Germline values: CDR1 LNHDA, CDR2 SQIVND (reference sequence). Trimming cost V 3 bases and J 7 bases, with 6 bases left between them. CDR3 length: 12 residues. The CDR3 sequence is CASSMAPEKLFF. The CDR3 DNA is TGTGCCAGTAGTATGGCGCCTGAAAAACTGTTTTTT.

This clone was observed once. V and J are TRBV5-1 and TRBJ2-3; D is unresolved. V lost 0 bases and J lost 2, with 7 bases in between. This CDR3 is built from 14 residues. Germline V CDR1 and CDR2: SGHRS, YFSETQ. Here the CDR3 reads CASSLAANTDTQYF. CDR3 nucleotide sequence: TGCGCCAGCAGCTTGGCGGCCAACACAGATACGCAGTATTTT.

The chain links TRBV9 to TRBJ2-7; 8 bases line up with TRBD2. V shed 4 bases and J 6 bases; nucleotides not matched to a gene: 12. Germline CDR1 reads SGDLS; CDR2 reads YYNGEE. The CDR3 has 15 amino acids. The CDR3 region has the DNA TGTGCCAGCAGCCCCCCCGGGGGGGTGGGGGGCGAGCAGTACTTC. It encodes CASSPPGGVGGEQYF.

The chain employs TRBV27 and TRBJ2-5; possibly TRBD2 for D (6 bases). The CDR3 is 12 amino acids. Germline V gives CDR1 MNHEY, CDR2 SMNVEV (reference sequence). Trimming pared 8 bases from V and 3 bases from J, leaving 10 bases between. The DNA for the CDR3 is TGTGCCAGCTGGGCGGGAAAAGAGACCCAGTACTTC. It yields the protein CASWAGKETQYF.

The chain combines TRBV27 with TRBJ1-1, with 7 nucleotides matching TRBD1. The J segment lost 7 bases and the V segment lost 5 bases, leaving 13 bases of the junction unmatched. The CDR3 has 15 amino acids. Germline-derived CDR1 and CDR2 are MNHEY and SMNVEV (reference sequence). In DNA, the CDR3 is TGTGCCAGCAGTACAATACAGGGGCAAAAAGTTGAAGCTTTCTTT. Residues: CASSTIQGQKVEAFF.

This clone appeared once. CDR3 coding DNA: TGCGCCAGCAGCCAAGGGCCAGGGGCTAGCAATCAGCCCCAGCATTTT. This sequence encodes CASSQGPGASNQPQHF. The chain is built from TRBV4-3 and TRBJ1-5; D might be TRBD1 (6 bases). V was pared by 1 base and J by 0 bases, with 10 bases between. This CDR3 comprises 16 residues. The V gene's germline CDR1 is LGHNA and CDR2 YSLEER.

The V and J genes are TRBV4-2 and TRBJ2-3; 12 bases line up with TRBD2. V trimming: 1 base; J trimming: 8 bases; junction bases outside the gene matches: 7. Germline loops: CDR1 LGHNA, CDR2 YNFKEQ. This CDR3 spans 16 amino acids. The DNA for the CDR3 is TGTGCCAGCAGCCAAGGACTAGCGGGAGTAGGTGGTACGCAGTATTTT. This translates into CASSQGLAGVGGTQYF.

The rearrangement uses TRBV7-8 and TRBJ1-5; a possible D gene is TRBD1 (5 bases). Germline V gene lookup returns CDR1 SGHVS and CDR2 FQNEAQ. V was cut by 1 base and J by 1 base, with 11 bases left in between. The CDR3 length is 16 residues. The CDR3 DNA is TGTGCCAGCAGCTTAGTAAGGACATCAAGCAATCAGCCCCAGCATTTT. Its protein product is CASSLVRTSSNQPQHF.

This CDR3 is CASSRLGSNQPQHF. Written as DNA, the CDR3 is TGTGCCAGCAGTAGACTTGGCAGCAATCAGCCCCAGCATTTT. The chain links TRBV2 to TRBJ1-5; no firm D call. The CDR3 is 14 amino acids. Germline CDR1 SNHLY, CDR2 FYNNEI. Trimming took off 5 bases at V and 1 base at J, with 9 bases between the two ends.

The chain couples TRBV18 to TRBJ2-7, with TRBD2 matching over 13 bases. The CDR3 runs to 17 residues. Germline values: CDR1 KGHSH, CDR2 LQKENI. V lost 4 bases to trimming and J lost 5 bases; unmatched junction nucleotides: 11. CDR3 in amino acids: CASSQPTSGRAFHEQYF. The CDR3 region has the DNA TGTGCCAGCTCACAACCTACTAGCGGGAGGGCCTTCCACGAGCAGTACTTC.

The CDR3 DNA reads as TGTGCCAGCAGCCCAGTGAGGAAGGGGACAGGGTCCACAGATACGCAGTATTTT. As protein: CASSPVRKGTGSTDTQYF. The V gene is TRBV7-9, the J gene TRBJ2-3, with 9 bases fitting TRBD1. CDR3 length: 18 amino acids. The germline CDR1 and CDR2 sequences are SEHNR and FQNEAQ (reference sequence). Trimming at V came to 5 bases and at J to 2 bases, leaving 14 bases not matched to a gene.

CDR3 DNA: TGCAGCGTTGTGAATAGCGGGAGGAAAGATACGCAGTATTTT. It specifies CSVVNSGRKDTQYF. This rearrangement joins TRBV29-1 to TRBJ2-3; the match to TRBD2 covers 10 bases. The CDR3 covers 14 residues. Germline trimming cut 4 bases from V and 5 bases from J; bases unmatched to any gene: 6. CDR1 and CDR2 (germline): SQVTM, ANQGSEA.

The chain combines TRBV9 with TRBJ2-1, with D possibly being TRBD2 (6 bases). V dropped 3 bases and J dropped 6 bases, with 22 bases sitting between them. The CDR3 sequence is 17 residues long. Germline V gene data show CDR1 as SGDLS and CDR2 as YYNGEE. The CDR3 DNA follows: TGTGCCAGCAGCGGCACTTCTCTAGCGCAGAGTTCCAATGAGCAGTTCTTC. This gives the protein CASSGTSLAQSSNEQFF.

The rearrangement joins TRBV4-3 to TRBJ2-5, with D possibly called TRBD1 or TRBD2 (6 bases each). This CDR3 is built from 18 residues. The germline V gene has CDR1 LGHNA and CDR2 YSLEER. V was clipped by 1 base and J by 5 bases, with 23 bases between them. The CDR3 here is CASSQASVGRGQGETQYF. CDR3 DNA sequence: TGCGCCAGCAGCCAAGCATCTGTTGGGCGGGGCCAGGGGGAGACCCAGTACTTC.

The chain has TRBV4-2 and TRBJ2-1, with D uncertain. The CDR3 runs 12 residues. The V gene lost 2 bases and the J gene lost 10 bases, with 9 bases spanning the gap. The V gene's germline CDR1 is LGHNA and CDR2 YNFKEQ. CDR3 residues: CASSQFREEQFF. In DNA form, the CDR3 reads TGTGCCAGCAGCCAATTCCGAGAAGAGCAGTTCTTC.

This rearrangement joins TRBV7-2 to TRBJ2-4; TRBD1 aligns across 7 bases. The CDR3 runs to 17 residues. With V trimmed by 5 bases and J by 5 bases, 15 bases remained unmatched. Germline V gives CDR1 SGHTA, CDR2 FQGNSA. The CDR3 DNA reads TGTGCCAGCAGCCGCCTGATTCAGACAGGGCAAGAAAACATTCAGTACTTC. Translated: CASSRLIQTGQENIQYF.

This rearrangement joins TRBV12-5 to TRBJ2-7, with no clear D. CDR3 length: 10 residues. Trimming cost V 4 bases and J 9 bases, with 7 bases left between them. Germline loops: CDR1 LGHNT, CDR2 FRNRAP. The chain's CDR3 is CASGSSGQYF. The CDR3 nucleotides are TGTGCTAGTGGTTCGTCCGGGCAGTACTTC.